This section outlines one TCR beta chain sequence together with its context. What it binds is unknown. These data belong to a study of CD8 T cells in ankylosing spondylitis. General study findings and limits: Significant enrichment of disease-linked clones was reported in matched ankylosing spondylitis synovial fluid.

A quantitative 5'-RACE method, one with molecular barcodes, was used to make TCR beta libraries. TCRdb redid the calling of the 5' RACE reads with MiXCR, one entry per CDR3 protein. The data hold some 340,000 distinct CDR3 sequences, with under 15% observed a single time. V was clipped by 8 bases and J by 5 bases, with 9 bases between them. Germline CDR1 reads SNHLY; CDR2 reads FYNNEI. CDR3 length equals 11 residues. V usage is TRBV2 and J usage is TRBJ1-1; D remains unclear. Sequenced input: blood, either unsorted or a sorted T cell fraction (not recorded which). This TCR was recovered from a male donor with ankylosing spondylitis or in good health (not recorded which). CDR3 nucleotides: TGTGCCAGCGAGAGGGAAACTGAAGCTTTCTTT. This gives the protein CASERETEAFF.